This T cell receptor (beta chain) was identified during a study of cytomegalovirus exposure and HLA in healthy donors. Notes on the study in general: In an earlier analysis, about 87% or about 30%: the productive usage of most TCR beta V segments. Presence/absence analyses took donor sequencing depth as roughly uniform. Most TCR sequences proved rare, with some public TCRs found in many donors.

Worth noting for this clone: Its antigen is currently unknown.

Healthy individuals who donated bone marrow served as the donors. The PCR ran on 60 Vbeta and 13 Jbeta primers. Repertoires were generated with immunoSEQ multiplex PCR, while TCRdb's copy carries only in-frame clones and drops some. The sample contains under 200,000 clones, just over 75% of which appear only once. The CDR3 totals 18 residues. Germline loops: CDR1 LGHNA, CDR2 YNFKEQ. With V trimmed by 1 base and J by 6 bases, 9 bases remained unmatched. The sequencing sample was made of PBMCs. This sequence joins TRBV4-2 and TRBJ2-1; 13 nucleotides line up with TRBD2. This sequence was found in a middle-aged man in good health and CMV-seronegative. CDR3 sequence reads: CASSQVEGTSGRGNEQFF. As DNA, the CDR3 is TGTGCCAGCAGCCAAGTCGAGGGTACTAGCGGGAGGGGCAATGAGCAGTTCTTC.